This T cell receptor beta chain was observed in a study of cytomegalovirus exposure and HLA in healthy donors. The PCR had 60 Vbeta and 13 Jbeta primers. TCRdb's copy holds only in-frame clones and misses some; the assay was immunoSEQ multiplex PCR. The repertoire has roughly 200,000 clones, around 86% of them found once; the top ten carry 1.5% to 2%. This clone was seen only once. Antigen unknown. Study-wide results and caveats: As was reported, the HLA-A and HLA-B alleles of most subjects were accurately predicted from TCR beta sequences.

The CDR3 consists of 13 residues. CDR1 is LNHDA, CDR2 SQIVND, per germline (reference sequence). After removal of 4 bases from V and 8 bases from J, the junction contained 5 bases not matched to a gene. The sequence was obtained from a man aged 45 to 65 in good health and CMV-seronegative. Sequences were obtained from PBMCs. The chain employs TRBV19 and TRBJ1-2; 9 nucleotides line up with TRBD1. CDR3 protein: CASSTYGQGGYTF. In nucleotides, the CDR3 is TGTGCCAGTAGTACTTACGGACAGGGGGGCTACACCTTC.